This T cell receptor (beta chain) was obtained from a study of blood T cell repertoires in COVID-19. Clones were sequenced by immunoSEQ multiplex PCR, and TCRdb holds only the in-frame ones, with some missing. The data show 50,000 to 60,000 clones, 70% to 90% seen once. Losses at the gene ends were 1 base for V and 9 bases for J; bases not matched to a gene: 5. There are 14 residues in the CDR3. CDR1 is LNHNV, CDR2 YYDKDF, per germline (reference sequence). This clone has a single count. The J gene is TRBJ2-1, the V gene TRBV15; the match to TRBD2 covers 8 bases. The TCR sequence derives from a human donor in a cohort sampled during active COVID-19. Sequenced material: peripheral blood. CDR3 protein: CATSRGTGGVEQFF. The CDR3 DNA is TGTGCCACCAGCAGAGGAACGGGAGGGGTTGAGCAGTTCTTC.